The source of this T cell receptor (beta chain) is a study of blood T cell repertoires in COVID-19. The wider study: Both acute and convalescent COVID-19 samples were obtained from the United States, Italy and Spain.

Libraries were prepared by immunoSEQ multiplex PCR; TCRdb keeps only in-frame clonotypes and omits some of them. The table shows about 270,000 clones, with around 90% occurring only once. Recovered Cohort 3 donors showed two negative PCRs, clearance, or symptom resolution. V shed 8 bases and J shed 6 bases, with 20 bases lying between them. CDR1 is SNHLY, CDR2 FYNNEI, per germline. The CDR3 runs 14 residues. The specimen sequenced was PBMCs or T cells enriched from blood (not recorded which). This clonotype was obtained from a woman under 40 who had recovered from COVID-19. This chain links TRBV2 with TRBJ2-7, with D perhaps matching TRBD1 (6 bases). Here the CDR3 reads CASLSTQVGAEQYF. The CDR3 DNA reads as TGTGCCAGCCTCTCGACCCAGGTGGGGGCCGAGCAGTACTTC.